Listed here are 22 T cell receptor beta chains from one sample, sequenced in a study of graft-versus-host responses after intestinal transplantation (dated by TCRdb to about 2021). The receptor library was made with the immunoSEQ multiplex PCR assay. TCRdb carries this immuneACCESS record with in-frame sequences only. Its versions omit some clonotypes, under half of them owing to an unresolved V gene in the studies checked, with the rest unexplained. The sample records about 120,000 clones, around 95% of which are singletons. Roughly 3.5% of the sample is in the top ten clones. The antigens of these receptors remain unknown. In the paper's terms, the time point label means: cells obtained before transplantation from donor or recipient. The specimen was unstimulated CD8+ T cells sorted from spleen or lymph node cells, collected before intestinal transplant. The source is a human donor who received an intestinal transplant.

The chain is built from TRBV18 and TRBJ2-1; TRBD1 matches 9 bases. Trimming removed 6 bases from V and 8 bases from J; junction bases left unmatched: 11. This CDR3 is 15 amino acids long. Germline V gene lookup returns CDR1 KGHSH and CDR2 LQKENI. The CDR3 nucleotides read TGTGCCAGCTCCAGAGGGGACAGGGTCCCCGATGAGCAGTTCTTC. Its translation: CASSRGDRVPDEQFF.

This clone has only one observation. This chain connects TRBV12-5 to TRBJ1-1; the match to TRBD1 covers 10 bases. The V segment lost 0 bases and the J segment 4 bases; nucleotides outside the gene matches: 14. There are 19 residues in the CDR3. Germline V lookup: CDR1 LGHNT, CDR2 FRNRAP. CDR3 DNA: TGTGCTAGTGGTTTGGTAAAGACAGGGGGCGGTGAGTCGGGCACTGAAGCTTTCTTT. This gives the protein CASGLVKTGGGESGTEAFF.

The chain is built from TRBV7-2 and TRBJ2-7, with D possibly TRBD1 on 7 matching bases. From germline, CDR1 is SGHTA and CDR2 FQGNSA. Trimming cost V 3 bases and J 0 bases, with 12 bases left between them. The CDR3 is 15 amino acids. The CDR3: CASSFRQGLSYEQYF. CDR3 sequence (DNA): TGTGCCAGCAGCTTCCGACAGGGACTCTCCTACGAGCAGTACTTC.

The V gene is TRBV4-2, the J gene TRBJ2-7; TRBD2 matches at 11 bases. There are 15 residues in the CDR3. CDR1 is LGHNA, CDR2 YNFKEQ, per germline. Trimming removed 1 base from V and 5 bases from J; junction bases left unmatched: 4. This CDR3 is CASSQVAGGRHEQYF. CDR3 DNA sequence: TGTGCCAGCAGCCAAGTAGCGGGAGGGCGCCACGAGCAGTACTTC.

The CDR3 DNA follows: TGTGCCAGCAGTTACGGGACGTCGGAGACCCAGTACTTC. Encoded protein: CASSYGTSETQYF. V usage is TRBV6-5 and J usage is TRBJ2-5; D may be TRBD1 or TRBD2 (5 bases each). Trimming took 2 bases from V and 5 from J, leaving 9 bases between them. Germline V gene data show CDR1 as MNHEY and CDR2 as SVGAGI. CDR3 length equals 13 residues.

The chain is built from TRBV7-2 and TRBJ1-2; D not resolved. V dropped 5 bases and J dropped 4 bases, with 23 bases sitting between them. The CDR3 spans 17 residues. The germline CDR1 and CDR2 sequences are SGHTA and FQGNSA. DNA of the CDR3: TGTGCCAGCAGCAATGTTAGCGGAGACGGAAAGACCTATGGCTACACCTTC. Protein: CASSNVSGDGKTYGYTF. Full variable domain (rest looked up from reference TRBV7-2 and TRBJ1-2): GAGVSQSPSNKVTEKGKDVELRCDPISGHTALYWYRQSLGQGLEFLIYFQGNSAPDKSGLPSDRFSAERTGGSVSTLTIQRTQQEDSAVYLCASSNVSGDGKTYGYTFGSGTRLTVV.

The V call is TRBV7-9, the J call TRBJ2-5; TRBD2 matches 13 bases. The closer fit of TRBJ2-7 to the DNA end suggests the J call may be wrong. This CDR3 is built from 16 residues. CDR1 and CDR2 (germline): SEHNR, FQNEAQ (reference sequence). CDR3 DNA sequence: TGTGCCAGCAGCGTCGGACTAGCGGGGGACTCCTACGAGCAGTACTTC. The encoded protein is CASSVGLAGDSYEQYF.

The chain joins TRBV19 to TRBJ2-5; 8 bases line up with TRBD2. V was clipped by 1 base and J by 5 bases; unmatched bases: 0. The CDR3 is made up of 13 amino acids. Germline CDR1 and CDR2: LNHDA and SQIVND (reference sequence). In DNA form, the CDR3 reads TGTGCCAGTAGTATAGCGGGAGGGGAGACCCAGTACTTC. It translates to CASSIAGGETQYF.

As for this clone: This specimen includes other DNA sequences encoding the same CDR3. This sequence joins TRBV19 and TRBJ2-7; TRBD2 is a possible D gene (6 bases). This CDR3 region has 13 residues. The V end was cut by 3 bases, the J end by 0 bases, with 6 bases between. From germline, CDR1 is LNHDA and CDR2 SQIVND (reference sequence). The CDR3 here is CASSIGSSYEQYF. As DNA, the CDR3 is TGTGCCAGTAGTATCGGGAGCTCCTACGAGCAGTACTTC.

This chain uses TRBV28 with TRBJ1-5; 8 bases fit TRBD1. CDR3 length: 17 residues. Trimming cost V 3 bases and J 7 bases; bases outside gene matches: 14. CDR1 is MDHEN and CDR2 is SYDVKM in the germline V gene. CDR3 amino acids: CASSFRGLGRGRQPQHF. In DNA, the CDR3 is TGTGCCAGCAGTTTTAGGGGCTTAGGCAGGGGGCGACAGCCCCAGCATTTT.

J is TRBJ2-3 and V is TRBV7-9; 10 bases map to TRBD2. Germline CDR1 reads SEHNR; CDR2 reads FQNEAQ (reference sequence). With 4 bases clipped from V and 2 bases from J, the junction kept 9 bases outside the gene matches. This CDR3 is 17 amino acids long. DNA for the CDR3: TGTGCCAGCAGCTGGGCTTCTAGCGGGAGAGACACAGATACGCAGTATTTT. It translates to CASSWASSGRDTDTQYF. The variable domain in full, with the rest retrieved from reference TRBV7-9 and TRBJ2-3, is DTGVSQNPRHKITKRGQNVTFRCDPISEHNRLYWYRQTLGQGPEFLTYFQNEAQLEKSRLLSDRFSAERPKGSFSTLEIQRTEQGDSAMYLCASSWASSGRDTDTQYFGPGTRLTVL.

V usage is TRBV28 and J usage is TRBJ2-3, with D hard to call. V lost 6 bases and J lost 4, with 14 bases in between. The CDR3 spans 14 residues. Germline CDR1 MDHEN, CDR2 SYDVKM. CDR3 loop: CASRTRVGADTQYF. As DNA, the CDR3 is TGTGCCAGCAGGACCCGGGTAGGCGCAGATACGCAGTATTTT. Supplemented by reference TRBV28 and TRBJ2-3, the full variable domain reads DVKVTQSSRYLVKRTGEKVFLECVQDMDHENMFWYRQDPGLGLRLIYFSYDVKMKEKGDIPEGYSVSREKKERFSLILESASTNQTSMYLCASRTRVGADTQYFGPGTRLTVL.

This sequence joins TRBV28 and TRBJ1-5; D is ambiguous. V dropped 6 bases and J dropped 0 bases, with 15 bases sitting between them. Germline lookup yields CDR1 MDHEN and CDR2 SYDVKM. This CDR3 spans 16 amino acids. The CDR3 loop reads CASSFLGSFSNQPQHF. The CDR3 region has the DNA TGTGCCAGCAGCTTCCTGGGTTCGTTTAGCAATCAGCCCCAGCATTTT. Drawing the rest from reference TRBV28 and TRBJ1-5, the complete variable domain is DVKVTQSSRYLVKRTGEKVFLECVQDMDHENMFWYRQDPGLGLRLIYFSYDVKMKEKGDIPEGYSVSREKKERFSLILESASTNQTSMYLCASSFLGSFSNQPQHFGDGTRLSIL.

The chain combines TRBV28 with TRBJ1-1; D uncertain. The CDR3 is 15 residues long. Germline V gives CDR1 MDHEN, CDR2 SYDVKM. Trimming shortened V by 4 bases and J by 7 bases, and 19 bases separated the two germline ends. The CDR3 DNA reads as TGTGCCAGCAGTTACGCCCGGTTGGCAGCGGGTGAAGCTTTCTTT. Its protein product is CASSYARLAAGEAFF.

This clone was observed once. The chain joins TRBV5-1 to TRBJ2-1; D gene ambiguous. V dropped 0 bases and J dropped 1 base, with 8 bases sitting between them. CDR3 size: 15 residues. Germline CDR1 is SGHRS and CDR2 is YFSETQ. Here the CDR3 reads CASSLDSPSYNEQFF. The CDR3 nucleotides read TGCGCCAGCAGCTTGGACAGTCCGTCCTACAATGAGCAGTTCTTC.

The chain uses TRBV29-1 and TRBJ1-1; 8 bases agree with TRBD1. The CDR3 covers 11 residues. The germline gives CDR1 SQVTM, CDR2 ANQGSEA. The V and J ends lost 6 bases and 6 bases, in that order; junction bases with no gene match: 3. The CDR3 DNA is TGCAGCGTCCCCAGGGGGCCTGAAGCTTTCTTT. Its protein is CSVPRGPEAFF.

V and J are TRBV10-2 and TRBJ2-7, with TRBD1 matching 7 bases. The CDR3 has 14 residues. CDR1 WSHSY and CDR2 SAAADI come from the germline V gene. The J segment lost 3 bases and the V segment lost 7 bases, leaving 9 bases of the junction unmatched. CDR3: CASNGPGQSYEQYF. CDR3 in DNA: TGCGCCAGCAATGGTCCGGGACAGAGCTACGAGCAGTACTTC.

In DNA form, the CDR3 reads TGTGCCTGGAGCCTAATTGAGGACCAGGAGCGGGGCTATGGCTACACCTTC. Translating it yields CAWSLIEDQERGYGYTF. The V gene is TRBV30, the J gene TRBJ1-2; D gene uncertain. In germline, CDR1 is GTSNPN, CDR2 SVGIG (reference sequence). The CDR3 length is 17 residues. V was pared by 3 bases and J by 4 bases, with 24 bases between.

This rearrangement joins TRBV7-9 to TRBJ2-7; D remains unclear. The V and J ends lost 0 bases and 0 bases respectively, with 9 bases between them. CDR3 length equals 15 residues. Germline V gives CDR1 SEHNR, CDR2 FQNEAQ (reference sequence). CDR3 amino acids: CASSLATLSSYEQYF. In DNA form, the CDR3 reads TGTGCCAGCAGCTTAGCGACCCTGAGCTCCTACGAGCAGTACTTC. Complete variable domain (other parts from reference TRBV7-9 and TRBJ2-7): DTGVSQNPRHKITKRGQNVTFRCDPISEHNRLYWYRQTLGQGPEFLTYFQNEAQLEKSRLLSDRFSAERPKGSFSTLEIQRTEQGDSAMYLCASSLATLSSYEQYFGPGTRLTVT.

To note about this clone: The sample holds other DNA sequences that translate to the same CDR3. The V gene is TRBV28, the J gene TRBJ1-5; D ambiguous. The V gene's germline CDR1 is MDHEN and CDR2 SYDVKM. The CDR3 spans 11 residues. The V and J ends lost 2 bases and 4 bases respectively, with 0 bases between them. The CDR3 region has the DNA TGTGCCAGCAGTTTAAATCAGCCCCAGCATTTT. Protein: CASSLNQPQHF.

The CDR3 region is CASSTRTGDYGYTF. Here the CDR3 DNA reads TGTGCCAGCAGTACCAGGACAGGTGACTATGGCTACACCTTC. The chain uses TRBV2 and TRBJ1-2; 7 nucleotides agree with TRBD1. The CDR3 runs 14 residues. The germline V gene has CDR1 SNHLY and CDR2 FYNNEI. V was clipped by 5 bases and J by 3 bases; unmatched bases: 6.

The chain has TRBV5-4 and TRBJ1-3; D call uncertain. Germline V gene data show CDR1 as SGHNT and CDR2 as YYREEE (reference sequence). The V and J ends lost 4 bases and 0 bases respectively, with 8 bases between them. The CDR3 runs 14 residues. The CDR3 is CASSPTGSGNTIYF. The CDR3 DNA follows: TGTGCCAGCAGCCCCACCGGCTCTGGAAACACCATATATTTT.